The present T cell receptor beta chain was sequenced within a study of shared clonotypes between healthy human individuals. There are 15 residues in the CDR3. V trimming: 7 bases; J trimming: 6 bases; junction bases outside the gene matches: 12. CDR1 and CDR2 from the germline V gene are SEHNR and FQNEAQ (reference sequence). Clones were read by immunoSEQ multiplex PCR, and TCRdb kept only the in-frame ones, dropping some. The data hold 400,000 to 600,000 clones, with about four fifths observed a single time. Caucasian adults living in Nashville, Tennessee, provided all samples. The clonotype comes from a woman aged 40-49 years in good health. Some clones in this sample may be carry-over from other donors' samples. The rearrangement joins TRBV7-9 to TRBJ2-7; 10 nucleotides agree with TRBD2. Sample: PBMCs. In nucleotides, the CDR3 is TGTGCCAGCACCCCTGTGACTAGCGGGCTGTTCGAGCAGTACTTC. This translates into CASTPVTSGLFEQYF.